Reported below is one T cell receptor beta chain. Its antigen is unidentified. V lost 4 bases, J lost 0 bases, and 7 bases lay in between. The CDR3 spans 13 residues. CDR1 is SEHNR, CDR2 FQNEAQ, per germline (reference sequence). The data stem from a study of cytomegalovirus exposure and HLA in healthy donors. Study findings and constraints: Association of a missense DCLRE1C variant with TCR beta V- and J-gene trimming was reported in a later analysis.

PCR involved 60 Vbeta and 13 Jbeta primers. Profiled with immunoSEQ multiplex PCR; TCRdb holds only in-frame clones, not every one. The repertoire holds about 60,000 clones, with 77% as singletons. The source material was PBMCs. This TCR was recovered from a woman in her forties in good health and CMV-seropositive. V gene TRBV7-9 combines with J gene TRBJ2-7, with a weak D call TRBD2 (6 bases). CDR3 sequence: CASSSGGSYEQYF. CDR3 bases: TGTGCCAGCAGCTCCGGGGGCTCCTACGAGCAGTACTTC.